Listed here are 9 T cell receptor beta chains from one sample, sequenced in a study of graft-versus-host responses after intestinal transplantation. Using immunoSEQ multiplex PCR, the repertoire was profiled, and TCRdb retains in-frame clones only, with some absent. Among 80,000 or so clones listed, around 93% were seen once. Specimen: PBMCs, collected 98 days after intestinal transplantation. These receptors originate from a human patient who received an intestinal transplant, so some T cells may come from the graft donor.

V is TRBV10-3 and J is TRBJ2-6, with TRBD1 identical over 11 bases. The CDR3 sequence is 19 residues long. In germline, CDR1 is ENHRY, CDR2 SYGVKD. The ends lost 0 bases at V and 1 base at J; junction bases unmatched: 5. CDR3 nucleotide sequence: TGTGCCATCAGTGAGTCAGGGACAGGGGGAATTTCTGGGGCCAACGTCCTGACTTTC. Amino acid sequence: CAISESGTGGISGANVLTF.

The rearrangement links TRBV6-5 to TRBJ1-5; no reliable D call. Trimming pared 6 bases from V and 5 bases from J, leaving 17 bases between. The CDR3 is 15 residues long. Germline CDR1 reads MNHEY; CDR2 reads SVGAGI. CDR3: CASRATGQIDQPQHF. The CDR3 DNA reads TGTGCCAGCAGGGCGACCGGGCAAATAGATCAGCCCCAGCATTTT.

The V gene is TRBV5-1, the J gene TRBJ1-1; D not certain. Germline loops: CDR1 SGHRS, CDR2 YFSETQ. The V and J ends lost 2 bases and 2 bases respectively, with 4 bases between them. The CDR3 covers 12 residues. This chain's CDR3 is CASSFSNTEAFF. Written as DNA, the CDR3 is TGCGCCAGCAGCTTTTCAAACACTGAAGCTTTCTTT.

The V call is TRBV10-1, the J call TRBJ2-1, with unresolved D. V lost 1 base and J 2 bases, leaving 6 bases between the germline ends. The CDR3 runs 14 residues. Germline values: CDR1 WNHNN, CDR2 SYGVQD (reference sequence). Here the CDR3 reads CASSELTTYNEQFF. CDR3 DNA sequence: TGCGCCAGCAGTGAGTTAACAACCTACAATGAGCAGTTCTTC.

The rearrangement links TRBV12-5 to TRBJ2-7; D is ambiguous. Trimming shortened V by 5 bases and J by 3 bases, and 17 bases separated the two germline ends. In germline, CDR1 is LGHNT, CDR2 FRNRAP. The CDR3 totals 15 residues. The CDR3: CASGVRRRLLYEQYF. As DNA, the CDR3 is TGTGCTAGTGGTGTCCGCCGCCGTCTCCTCTACGAGCAGTACTTC.

V and J are TRBV25-1 and TRBJ1-2, with D maybe TRBD1 (5 bases). This CDR3 is 15 amino acids long. Looked up from germline, CDR1 is MGHDK and CDR2 is SYGVNS. The V and J ends lost 1 base and 5 bases respectively, with 14 bases between them. The CDR3 is CASSELGGEEYGYTF. The CDR3 DNA reads as TGTGCCAGCAGTGAATTGGGAGGGGAGGAATATGGCTACACCTTC.

The CDR3 loop is CATSGGQGIDSNQPQHF. CDR3 sequence (DNA): TGTGCCACCAGCGGGGGACAGGGGATAGATAGCAATCAGCCCCAGCATTTT. This chain joins TRBV15 and TRBJ1-5; 10 positions match TRBD1. V was clipped by 5 bases and J by 0 bases; unmatched bases: 7. The CDR3 is 17 residues long. The germline V gene encodes CDR1 LNHNV and CDR2 YYDKDF (reference sequence).

This clone appeared once. This chain uses TRBV28 with TRBJ1-4, with a tentative D call TRBD1 (5 bases). This CDR3 region has 15 residues. V shed 8 bases and J shed 1 base, with 14 bases lying between them. The germline V gene has CDR1 MDHEN and CDR2 SYDVKM. CDR3: CASGQGLKTNEKLFF. In nucleotides, the CDR3 is TGTGCCAGCGGGCAGGGTTTAAAAACTAATGAAAAACTGTTTTTT.

CDR3 in amino acids: CASSLVSEGPLYGYTF. CDR3 in DNA: TGCGCCAGCAGCTTGGTCAGTGAGGGGCCACTCTATGGCTACACCTTC. V usage is TRBV5-1 and J usage is TRBJ1-2, with TRBD1 as a possible D gene (5 bases). Trimming pared 0 bases from V and 4 bases from J, leaving 16 bases between. The CDR3 consists of 16 residues. Looked up from germline, CDR1 is SGHRS and CDR2 is YFSETQ.